This T cell receptor (beta chain) comes out of a study of beta chain features in type 1 diabetes. In its sample, this clone was seen a few times. Its antigen is currently unknown. The authors reverse transcribed all of the isolated RNA, so sequencing captured expressed TCRB transcripts. Measured with immunoSEQ multiplex PCR; TCRdb has only the in-frame clones, and not every one. Of 900,000 or so clones in the sample, under 20% were seen once. Populations isolated by sorting all had purity greater than 95%. The CDR3 loop spans 16 amino acids. V lost 3 bases to trimming and J lost 2 bases; unmatched junction nucleotides: 9. CDR1 and CDR2 from the germline V gene are KGHSH and LQKENI. Overall study findings and caveats: Relative to healthy donors, patients appeared to have naive, central memory and Treg TCRB repertoires that were more similar. Within each of all four CD4+ subsets, Type 1 diabetes patients had TCRB CDR3s that were moderately but significantly shorter.

V usage is TRBV18 and J usage is TRBJ1-2; 7 nucleotides match TRBD1. The receptor was derived from a woman younger than 30 in good health. Sample: naive CD4+ T cells from blood. CDR3 sequence (DNA): TGTGCCAGCTCACCGGACAGGAGACGATTCAACTATGGCTACACCTTC. Its translation: CASSPDRRRFNYGYTF.